These 22 T cell receptor beta chains came from one sample sequenced in a study of blood T cell repertoires in COVID-19 (dated by TCRdb to the early 2020s). Library preparation employed the immunoSEQ multiplex PCR assay. Drawn from immuneACCESS, this table holds only the in-frame rearrangements with V and J called that TCRdb kept. Clones are partly lost; checked studies trace under half to an unresolved V gene and leave the rest unexplained. The table for this sample lists some 140,000 clones; approximately 79% of them were counted only once. Of the sample, approximately 3.6% falls within the top ten clones. Input material: peripheral blood. The receptors come from a man in his fifties or sixties with acute or convalescent COVID-19.

This clone was seen a single time. This chain connects TRBV10-3 to TRBJ1-1; 7 bases match TRBD1. Germline V CDR1 and CDR2: ENHRY, SYGVKD. V gave up 10 bases and J gave up 2 bases; unmatched junction bases: 7. The CDR3 extends over 13 amino acids. The chain's CDR3 is CASKQGPNTEAFF. The CDR3 region has the DNA TGTGCCAGCAAACAGGGGCCTAACACTGAAGCTTTCTTT.

The chain uses TRBV4-3 and TRBJ2-7, with D possibly matching TRBD2 (5 bases). The V and J ends lost 1 base and 4 bases respectively, with 11 bases between them. The length of the CDR3 is 14 residues. Germline loops: CDR1 LGHNA, CDR2 YSLEER. In DNA form, the CDR3 reads TGCGCCAGCAGCCAAGCTACAACTAGTTACGAGCAGTACTTC. Translated: CASSQATTSYEQYF.

The chain joins TRBV3-1 (or the pseudogene TRBV3-2) to TRBJ2-2, with TRBD2 matching over 9 bases. J was trimmed by 3 bases and V by 1 base; bases with no gene match: 3. This CDR3 has 16 residues. Germline-derived CDR1 and CDR2 are LGHDT and YNNKEL (reference sequence). Here the CDR3 reads CASSQARTSDTGELFF. The CDR3 nucleotides are TGTGCCAGCAGCCAAGCCAGGACTAGCGACACCGGGGAGCTGTTTTTT.

The chain recombines TRBV3-1 (or the pseudogene TRBV3-2) with TRBJ2-5; D possibly corresponds to TRBD2 (5 bases). The V gene lost 1 base and the J gene lost 7 bases, with 13 bases spanning the gap. The CDR3 covers 14 residues. Germline CDR1 and CDR2: LGHDT and YNNKEL (reference sequence). CDR3 sequence reads: CASSQGEASGTQYF. The CDR3 DNA reads as TGTGCCAGCAGCCAAGGCGAGGCGAGCGGGACCCAGTACTTC.

V usage is TRBV7-2 and J usage is TRBJ2-1; D is perhaps TRBD2 (7 bases). V was cut by 1 base and J by 6 bases, with 16 bases left in between. This CDR3 contains 16 residues. The germline CDR1 and CDR2 sequences are SGHTA and FQGNSA. CDR3: CASSLGGRTRANEQFF. Written as DNA, the CDR3 is TGTGCCAGCAGCTTAGGGGGGCGGACTAGAGCCAATGAGCAGTTCTTC.

The chain carries TRBV10-3 and TRBJ2-1, with D maybe TRBD2 (6 bases). The CDR3 is 12 amino acids. Trimming removed 1 base from V and 9 bases from J, with 7 bases in between. The germline gives CDR1 ENHRY, CDR2 SYGVKD. Here the CDR3 reads CAISEWTTEQFF. The CDR3 DNA reads as TGTGCCATCAGTGAGTGGACTACTGAGCAGTTCTTC.

This clone showed up just a few times. This chain connects TRBV6-1 to TRBJ2-7; 12 bases match TRBD2. The length of the CDR3 is 19 residues. V trimming: 1 base; J trimming: 4 bases; junction bases outside the gene matches: 14. Germline V CDR1 and CDR2: MNHNS, SASEGT. The CDR3 DNA reads as TGTGCCAGCAGTGAAGGGCAGGATGGGACTAGCGGGCGAGCTTACGAGCAGTACTTC. It encodes CASSEGQDGTSGRAYEQYF.

This chain connects TRBV7-2 to TRBJ2-7, with 13 nucleotides matching TRBD2. The ends lost 3 bases at V and 7 bases at J; junction bases unmatched: 9. This CDR3 has 16 amino acids. Per germline, CDR1 SGHTA and CDR2 FQGNSA. The DNA for the CDR3 is TGTGCCAGCAGCTTGGGACTAGCGGGGACCTTTTATGAGCAGTACTTC. Translating gives CASSLGLAGTFYEQYF.

This chain links TRBV5-4 with TRBJ2-2; TRBD2 agrees at 11 bases. V trimming: 3 bases; J trimming: 3 bases; junction bases outside the gene matches: 4. This CDR3 spans 16 amino acids. The germline gives CDR1 SGHNT, CDR2 YYREEE (reference sequence). CDR3 nucleotide sequence: TGTGCCAGCAGCTCCTATAGCGGGAGGGACACCGGGGAGCTGTTTTTT. This translates into CASSSYSGRDTGELFF.

This rearrangement joins TRBV7-8 to TRBJ2-7, with a weak D call TRBD2 (6 bases). Germline V gene data show CDR1 as SGHVS and CDR2 as FQNEAQ. CDR3 length: 16 amino acids. V was pared by 5 bases and J by 1 base, with 18 bases between. This CDR3 is CASSRTSGPGSYEQYF. DNA for the CDR3: TGTGCCAGCAGCCGAACGAGCGGGCCCGGATCCTACGAGCAGTACTTC. The whole variable domain, filled in from reference TRBV7-8 and TRBJ2-7, reads GAGVSQSPRYKVAKRGQDVALRCDPISGHVSLFWYQQALGQGPEFLTYFQNEAQLDKSGLPSDRFFAERPEGSVSTLKIQRTQQEDSAVYLCASSRTSGPGSYEQYFGPGTRLTVT.

The chain carries TRBV2 and TRBJ1-5; 7 bases align to TRBD1. The CDR3 runs 13 residues. Germline values: CDR1 SNHLY, CDR2 FYNNEI. Trimming took 7 bases from V and 5 from J; bases not matched to a gene: 5. The CDR3: CASTNTGDQPQHF. The CDR3, as DNA: TGTGCCAGCACAAATACAGGGGATCAGCCCCAGCATTTT.

The chain employs TRBV28 and TRBJ2-7; 8 bases are a match to TRBD1. Germline CDR1 reads MDHEN; CDR2 reads SYDVKM. This CDR3 is 15 amino acids long. The V and J ends lost 6 bases and 2 bases, in that order; junction bases with no gene match: 9. CDR3 amino acids: CASRPTGTGTYEQYF. In DNA, the CDR3 is TGTGCCAGCAGGCCCACCGGGACAGGTACCTACGAGCAGTACTTC.

This chain joins TRBV28 and TRBJ1-4; 7 bases agree with TRBD1. The CDR3 totals 14 residues. Germline assignment: CDR1 MDHEN and CDR2 SYDVKM. The V gene end was trimmed by 7 bases and the J gene end by 8 bases; junction bases not matched to a gene: 10. CDR3 in DNA: TGTGCCAGCACACTGACAGGGTGGAAAGAAAAACTGTTTTTT. Translation gives CASTLTGWKEKLFF.

This clone appeared a few times. The chain is built from TRBV20-1 and TRBJ1-2; no reliable D call. V was clipped by 5 bases and J by 8 bases, with 12 bases between them. CDR1 and CDR2 from the germline V gene are DFQATT and SNEGSKA (reference sequence). This CDR3 region has 11 residues. The CDR3 bases are TGCAGTGCTTGGGAGTCCCGCGGCTACACCTTC. The encoded protein is CSAWESRGYTF.

This chain's CDR3 is CASSLETANYGYTF. The CDR3 DNA sequence: TGCGCCAGCAGCTTGGAAACAGCTAACTATGGCTACACCTTC. V usage is TRBV5-1 and J usage is TRBJ1-2; no clear D gene. Trimming took 0 bases from V and 0 from J, leaving 6 bases between them. CDR1 is SGHRS and CDR2 is YFSETQ in the germline V gene. This CDR3 region has 14 residues.

The chain is built from TRBV5-1 and TRBJ2-7, with TRBD2 matching 8 bases. In germline, CDR1 is SGHRS, CDR2 YFSETQ. The CDR3 is 17 residues long. J was trimmed by 0 bases and V by 0 bases; bases with no gene match: 8. In nucleotides, the CDR3 is TGCGCCAGCAGCTTGGGTGGGCGCGGGAGGATCTCCTACGAGCAGTACTTC. Amino acid sequence: CASSLGGRGRISYEQYF.

The chain couples TRBV15 to TRBJ1-4, with 9 bases identical to TRBD1. CDR1 and CDR2 (germline): LNHNV, YYDKDF (reference sequence). The CDR3 is 15 amino acids. V dropped 4 bases and J dropped 7; count of bases not matched to a gene: 7. The CDR3 coding sequence is TGTGCCACCAGCAATCCCCAGGACAGGGGTGAAAAACTGTTTTTT. Protein product: CATSNPQDRGEKLFF.

The rearrangement links TRBV29-1 to TRBJ1-1; 7 bases are a match to TRBD1. This CDR3 comprises 14 residues. With 4 bases clipped from V and 1 base from J, the junction kept 6 bases outside the gene matches. Germline CDR1 and CDR2: SQVTM and ANQGSEA. The CDR3 DNA sequence: TGCAGCGTTGGCTCCGGGACAGCGAACACTGAAGCTTTCTTT. Translated, it gives CSVGSGTANTEAFF.

This chain connects TRBV18 to TRBJ1-1, with unresolved D. Germline assignment: CDR1 KGHSH and CDR2 LQKENI. V dropped 3 bases and J dropped 0 bases, with 8 bases sitting between them. The CDR3 has 14 amino acids. DNA for the CDR3: TGTGCCAGCTCACCGCTGGAGATGAACACTGAAGCTTTCTTT. It specifies CASSPLEMNTEAFF.

The genes are TRBV6-5 and TRBJ2-5; TRBD1 agrees at 7 bases. The CDR3 contains 15 residues. Germline values: CDR1 MNHEY, CDR2 SVGAGI. With 4 bases clipped from V and 1 base from J, the junction kept 6 bases outside the gene matches. CDR3 amino acids: CASSSETGIQETQYF. In DNA form, the CDR3 reads TGTGCCAGCAGTTCCGAGACAGGGATCCAAGAGACCCAGTACTTC.

The chain links TRBV19 to TRBJ1-1; no clear D. This CDR3 region has 13 residues. CDR1 is LNHDA, CDR2 SQIVND, per germline (reference sequence). V lost 8 bases and J lost 1, with 11 bases in between. This chain's CDR3 is CASRLLRNTEAFF. The DNA of the CDR3 is TGTGCCAGTCGACTTCTAAGGAACACTGAAGCTTTCTTT.

On this clone itself: The junction departs from the called germline gene at one end, perhaps through a read error. This chain uses TRBV7-7 with TRBJ2-2, with TRBD1 matching over 7 bases. This CDR3 has 15 amino acids. Germline V gene lookup returns CDR1 SSHAT and CDR2 FNYEAQ (reference sequence). CDR3: CASSLGDSITGELFF. The CDR3 DNA follows: TGTGCTAGCAGCTTAGGGGACAGTATCACCGGGGAGCTGTTTTTT.